This T cell receptor beta chain was observed in a study of blood T cell repertoires in COVID-19. The wider study: The study drew acute and convalescent COVID-19 samples from the United States, Italy and Spain.

In the source study's methods: Using reference gene primer amplification, nucleated cell counts were estimated. Sequencing used immunoSEQ multiplex PCR; TCRdb keeps in-frame clones, though not all of them. V, J and clone size reflect that table, while D and trimming were determined from the DNA. The sample holds about 200,000 clones, roughly 90% seen once. On this clone: Other nucleotide sequences in the sample specify the same CDR3.

The germline V and J ends were trimmed by 0 bases and 1 base, with 7 bases remaining between them. The germline gives CDR1 SGHRS, CDR2 YFSETQ. The CDR3 spans 14 residues. The J gene is TRBJ1-1, the V gene TRBV5-1, with D uncertain. The clonotype comes from a woman aged 25 to 39 who had recovered from COVID-19. Specimen: PBMCs or T cells enriched from blood (not recorded which). This CDR3 is CASSLVAQNTEAFF. In DNA form, the CDR3 reads TGCGCCAGCAGCTTGGTAGCACAGAACACTGAAGCTTTCTTT.